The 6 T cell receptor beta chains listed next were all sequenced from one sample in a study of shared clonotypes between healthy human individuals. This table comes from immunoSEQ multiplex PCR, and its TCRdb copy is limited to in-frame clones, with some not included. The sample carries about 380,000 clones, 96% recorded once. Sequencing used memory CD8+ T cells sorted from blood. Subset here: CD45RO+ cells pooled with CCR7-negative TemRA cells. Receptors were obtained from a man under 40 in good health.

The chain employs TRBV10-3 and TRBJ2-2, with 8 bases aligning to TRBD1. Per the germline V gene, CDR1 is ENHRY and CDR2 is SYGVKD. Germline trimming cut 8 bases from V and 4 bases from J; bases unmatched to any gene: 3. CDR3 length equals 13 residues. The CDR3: CAIGDRGTGELFF. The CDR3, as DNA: TGTGCCATCGGAGACAGGGGCACCGGGGAGCTGTTTTTT.

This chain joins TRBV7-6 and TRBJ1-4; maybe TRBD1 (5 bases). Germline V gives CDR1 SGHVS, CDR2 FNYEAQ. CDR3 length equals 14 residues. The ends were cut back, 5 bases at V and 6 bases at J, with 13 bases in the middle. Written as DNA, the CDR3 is TGTGCCAGCAGCCGCGACAGCAAAGATGAAAAACTGTTTTTT. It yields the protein CASSRDSKDEKLFF.

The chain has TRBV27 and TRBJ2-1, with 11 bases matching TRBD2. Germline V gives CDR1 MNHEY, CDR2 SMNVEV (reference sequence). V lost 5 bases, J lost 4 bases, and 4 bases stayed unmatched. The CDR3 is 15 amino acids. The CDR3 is CASSAGLAVYNEQFF. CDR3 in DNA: TGTGCCAGCAGTGCGGGACTAGCGGTATACAATGAGCAGTTCTTC.

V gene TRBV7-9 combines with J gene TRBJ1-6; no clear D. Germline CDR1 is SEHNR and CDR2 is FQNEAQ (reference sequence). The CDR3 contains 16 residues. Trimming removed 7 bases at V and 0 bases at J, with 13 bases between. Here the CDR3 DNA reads TGTGCCAGCACGAGCAGCTTGAGCTCCTATAATTCACCCCTCCACTTT. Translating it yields CASTSSLSSYNSPLHF.

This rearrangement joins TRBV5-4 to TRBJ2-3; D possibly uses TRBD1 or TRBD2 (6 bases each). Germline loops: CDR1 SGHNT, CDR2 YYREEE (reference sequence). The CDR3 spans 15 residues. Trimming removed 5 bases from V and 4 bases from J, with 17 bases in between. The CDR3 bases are TGTGCCAGCAGAACCGAGGGGGAGGCCGCAGATACGCAGTATTTT. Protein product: CASRTEGEAADTQYF. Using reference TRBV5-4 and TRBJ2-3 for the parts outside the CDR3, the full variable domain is ETGVTQSPTHLIKTRGQQVTLRCSSQSGHNTVSWYQQALGQGPQFIFQYYREEENGRGNFPPRFSGLQFPNYSSELNVNALELDDSALYLCASRTEGEAADTQYFGPGTRLTVL.

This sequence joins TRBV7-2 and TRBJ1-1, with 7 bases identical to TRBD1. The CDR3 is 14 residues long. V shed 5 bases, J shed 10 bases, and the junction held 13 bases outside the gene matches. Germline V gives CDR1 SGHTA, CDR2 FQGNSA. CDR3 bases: TGTGCCAGCAGCCTCGACAGGGCCCTACCGGGAGCTTTCTTT. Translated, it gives CASSLDRALPGAFF.